What follows is one T cell receptor beta chain and its context. A clone one base away is much larger, so this may be a read error. These data are taken from a study of regulatory T cells in long-lasting Graves disease. Stated time point: newly diagnosed GD, antithyroid drugs for less than 3 months. Construction of the TCR library relied on RNA isolated from PBMCs. TCR beta libraries were built with iRepertoire HTBI primers and Arm-PCR of CDR3 regions. TCRdb ran MiXCR on the multiplex PCR reads and lists one entry per CDR3 protein. The top ten hold 10% to 15% of the sample, which has about 220,000 distinct CDR3 sequences, roughly 19% seen once. V was clipped by 5 bases and J by 5 bases, with 24 bases between them. CDR1 is DFQATT, CDR2 SNEGSKA, per germline (reference sequence). The CDR3 covers 16 residues. These data were also reused for a study on T cells in Graves' hyperthyroidism and ophthalmopathy.

This TCR was recovered from a woman between 25 and 40 years old with Graves disease. Sequencing was performed on peripheral blood mononuclear cells (PBMCs), taken at new diagnosis, from a patient treated with antithyroid drugs. This chain links TRBV20-1 with TRBJ2-5; tentative D call: TRBD2 (5 bases). DNA of the CDR3: TGCAGTGCTCGGGGTGGGCTAGTGGGAGAGTATGAGACCCAGTACTTC. It yields the protein CSARGGLVGEYETQYF.